Below, 2 T cell receptor beta chains from the same sample are listed, as sequenced in a study of shared clonotypes between healthy human individuals. TCRdb's copy holds only in-frame clones and misses some; the assay was immunoSEQ multiplex PCR. The table shows approximately 1.4 million clones, with approximately 98% occurring only once. The sequencing sample was made of naive CD4+ T cells sorted from blood. Regarding subset: CD45RA+ positively selected. The source of these receptors is a man younger than 45 in good health.

The chain has TRBV9 and TRBJ2-7; 8 nucleotides match TRBD1. After removal of 3 bases from V and 4 bases from J, the junction contained 9 bases not matched to a gene. Germline CDR1 and CDR2: SGDLS and YYNGEE. This CDR3 is built from 15 residues. The CDR3 nucleotides are TGTGCCAGCAGCGCGAGGACAGGGAGTTCGTACGAGCAGTACTTC. Protein product: CASSARTGSSYEQYF.

The chain employs TRBV2 and TRBJ2-2; TRBD1 is a possible D gene (6 bases). CDR3 size: 13 residues. Germline lookup yields CDR1 SNHLY and CDR2 FYNNEI. The V and J ends lost 6 bases and 5 bases respectively, with 10 bases between them. The CDR3 DNA reads as TGTGCCAGCAGGGTAACAGGGACCGGGGAGCTGTTTTTT. Translating it yields CASRVTGTGELFF. The complete variable domain, with remaining parts taken from reference TRBV2 and TRBJ2-2, reads EPEVTQTPSHQVTQMGQEVILRCVPISNHLYFYWYRQILGQKVEFLVSFYNNEISEKSEIFDDQFSVERPDGSNFTLKIRSTKLEDSAMYFCASRVTGTGELFFGEGSRLTVL.